The 28 T cell receptor beta chains given below trace back to one sample, sequenced in a study of blood T cell repertoires in COVID-19. Method: immunoSEQ multiplex PCR; TCRdb's copy keeps in-frame clones and lacks some. In the table there are fewer than 200,000 clones, over 75% of which are singletons. Sequenced input: peripheral blood. These receptors came from a man between 65 and 85 years old with active or convalescent COVID-19.

Only one count was recorded for this clone. This chain joins TRBV29-1 and TRBJ2-5; TRBD1 aligns across 9 bases. The CDR3 has 13 amino acids. Germline trimming cut 6 bases from V and 4 bases from J; bases unmatched to any gene: 6. Germline values: CDR1 SQVTM, CDR2 ANQGSEA. The CDR3 DNA follows: TGCAGCGTAGTCGGACAGGGGATAGAGACCCAGTACTTC. Translated: CSVVGQGIETQYF.

V gene TRBV7-9 combines with J gene TRBJ2-3; D remains ambiguous. Trimming shortened V by 2 bases and J by 4 bases, and 7 bases separated the two germline ends. CDR3 length: 13 residues. Germline values: CDR1 SEHNR, CDR2 FQNEAQ (reference sequence). The CDR3 DNA follows: TGTGCCAGCAGCTTAAGGCTAGCAGATACGCAGTATTTT. Residues: CASSLRLADTQYF.

The gene calls are TRBV6-1 and TRBJ2-1, with D perhaps TRBD1 (6 bases). The germline V gene encodes CDR1 MNHNS and CDR2 SASEGT. Trimming pared 4 bases from V and 8 bases from J, leaving 24 bases between. This CDR3 has 17 amino acids. The CDR3 region is CASSALTGSSPSDEQFF. Written as DNA, the CDR3 is TGTGCCAGCAGTGCCCTGACAGGTTCGAGTCCCTCCGATGAGCAGTTCTTC.

This chain connects TRBV27 to TRBJ2-1; 9 nucleotides line up with TRBD1. Germline CDR1 reads MNHEY; CDR2 reads SMNVEV (reference sequence). This CDR3 contains 14 residues. V gave up 6 bases and J gave up 7 bases; unmatched junction bases: 7. DNA of the CDR3: TGTGCCAGCAGGACGGGACAGGGTGGAAATGAGCAGTTCTTC. Translating it yields CASRTGQGGNEQFF.

V is TRBV6-5 and J is TRBJ1-2; 9 bases align to TRBD1. Germline V gene data show CDR1 as MNHEY and CDR2 as SVGAGI. The CDR3 totals 14 residues. With V trimmed by 2 bases and J by 7 bases, 5 bases remained unmatched. This chain's CDR3 is CASSYEQGASGYTF. The CDR3 region has the DNA TGTGCCAGCAGTTACGAACAGGGGGCGAGTGGCTACACCTTC.

The rearrangement uses TRBV7-9 and TRBJ2-1, with 12 bases that match TRBD2. Looked up from germline, CDR1 is SEHNR and CDR2 is FQNEAQ (reference sequence). The CDR3 is made up of 14 amino acids. The J segment lost 7 bases and the V segment lost 8 bases, leaving 6 bases of the junction unmatched. The DNA of the CDR3 is TGTGCCAGCGGACTAGCGGGGCTAAAGAATGAGCAGTTCTTC. Protein: CASGLAGLKNEQFF. The whole variable domain, filled in from reference TRBV7-9 and TRBJ2-1, reads DTGVSQNPRHKITKRGQNVTFRCDPISEHNRLYWYRQTLGQGPEFLTYFQNEAQLEKSRLLSDRFSAERPKGSFSTLEIQRTEQGDSAMYLCASGLAGLKNEQFFGPGTRLTVL.

The chain combines TRBV9 with TRBJ2-6; D is undetermined. V lost 0 bases to trimming and J lost 11 bases, with 15 bases between them. This CDR3 contains 15 residues. CDR1 is SGDLS and CDR2 is YYNGEE in the germline V gene. This CDR3 is CASSVVGSRRDVLTF. The CDR3 nucleotides are TGTGCCAGCAGCGTAGTAGGCAGTCGTCGGGACGTCCTGACTTTC.

J is TRBJ1-1 and V is TRBV15; 7 bases match TRBD1. Germline trimming cut 1 base from V and 4 bases from J; bases unmatched to any gene: 6. Germline V gene sequence: CDR1 LNHNV, CDR2 YYDKDF (reference sequence). This CDR3 is built from 15 residues. CDR3 sequence reads: CATSRVTPGGTEAFF. CDR3 coding DNA: TGTGCCACCAGCAGAGTAACCCCAGGGGGCACTGAAGCTTTCTTT. The whole variable domain, remainder taken from reference TRBV15 and TRBJ1-1, is DAMVIQNPRYQVTQFGKPVTLSCSQTLNHNVMYWYQQKSSQAPKLLFHYYDKDFNNEADTPDNFQSRRPNTSFCFLDIRSPGLGDTAMYLCATSRVTPGGTEAFFGQGTRLTVV.

The chain carries TRBV2 and TRBJ1-2; the match to TRBD1 covers 7 bases. V trimming: 7 bases; J trimming: 1 base; junction bases outside the gene matches: 15. CDR1 is SNHLY and CDR2 is FYNNEI in the germline V gene. The CDR3 extends over 17 amino acids. The CDR3 loop reads CASIGINPGGYNYGYTF. CDR3 in DNA: TGTGCCAGCATTGGTATAAATCCAGGGGGGTATAACTATGGCTACACCTTC.

The chain is built from TRBV29-1 and TRBJ1-2; D remains unclear. The germline CDR1 and CDR2 sequences are SQVTM and ANQGSEA. The V end lost 3 bases, the J end lost 3 bases, and 11 bases lay between the germline ends. The CDR3 totals 13 residues. The chain's CDR3 is CSVDGPGDYGYTF. CDR3 nucleotide sequence: TGCAGCGTTGACGGGCCGGGAGACTATGGCTACACCTTC.

This clone has just one count. In DNA form, the CDR3 reads TGTGCCAAAGACGTTGGACAGGGGAACACCGGGGAGCTGTTTTTT. Protein product: CAKDVGQGNTGELFF. V is TRBV19 and J is TRBJ2-2; TRBD1 matches at 8 bases. In germline, CDR1 is LNHDA, CDR2 SQIVND (reference sequence). This CDR3 spans 15 amino acids. V gave up 10 bases and J gave up 1 base; unmatched junction bases: 8.

V usage is TRBV11-1 and J usage is TRBJ2-7; D is perhaps TRBD2 (5 bases). Germline V gene data show CDR1 as SGHAT and CDR2 as FQDESV (reference sequence). V lost 3 bases, J lost 4 bases, and 10 bases lay in between. This CDR3 is built from 13 residues. The CDR3 DNA follows: TGTGCCAGCAGCTTCAGCGGCTCATACGAGCAGTACTTC. It encodes CASSFSGSYEQYF.

The rearrangement uses TRBV29-1 and TRBJ2-7; D is possibly TRBD2 (5 bases). V gave up 4 bases and J gave up 2 bases, with 12 bases separating them. This CDR3 has 13 amino acids. Germline loops: CDR1 SQVTM, CDR2 ANQGSEA. CDR3 nucleotide sequence: TGCAGCGTTGGCAGCGGCCGTACCTACGAGCAGTACTTC. Its translation: CSVGSGRTYEQYF.

This sequence joins TRBV7-9 and TRBJ2-7, with TRBD2 identical over 8 bases. Trimming removed 4 bases from V and 2 bases from J; junction bases left unmatched: 7. Germline assignment: CDR1 SEHNR and CDR2 FQNEAQ (reference sequence). The CDR3 is 15 residues long. Here the CDR3 DNA reads TGTGCCAGCAGCTCGGGGGGGACAATCCCCTACGAGCAGTACTTC. This gives the protein CASSSGGTIPYEQYF. Using reference TRBV7-9 and TRBJ2-7 for the parts outside the CDR3, the full variable domain is DTGVSQNPRHKITKRGQNVTFRCDPISEHNRLYWYRQTLGQGPEFLTYFQNEAQLEKSRLLSDRFSAERPKGSFSTLEIQRTEQGDSAMYLCASSSGGTIPYEQYFGPGTRLTVT.

The chain carries TRBV30 and TRBJ1-1; possible D gene TRBD1, 6 bases. This CDR3 region has 14 residues. V lost 3 bases, J lost 5 bases, and 16 bases lay in between. CDR1 and CDR2 from the germline V gene are GTSNPN and SVGIG (reference sequence). CDR3 DNA: TGTGCCTGGAGGAGGGGTTCGCAGGGGACTGAAGCTTTCTTT. Translating gives CAWRRGSQGTEAFF.

The CDR3 bases are TGTGCCATCAGTGAGTCGAAGCGCTCGAACACCGGGGAGCTGTTTTTT. It yields the protein CAISESKRSNTGELFF. This chain connects TRBV10-3 to TRBJ2-2; D not resolved. Trimming pared 0 bases from V and 0 bases from J, leaving 8 bases between. CDR3 length equals 16 residues. Germline CDR1 is ENHRY and CDR2 is SYGVKD.

V usage is TRBV2 and J usage is TRBJ1-1, with TRBD1 identical over 8 bases. V lost 5 bases and J lost 1; bases outside the gene matches: 3. This CDR3 has 14 residues. In germline, CDR1 is SNHLY, CDR2 FYNNEI. The CDR3 DNA follows: TGTGCCAGCAGTTATCAGGGGGCGAACACTGAAGCTTTCTTT. Translation gives CASSYQGANTEAFF.

This CDR3 is CASSLLWQANQPQHF. Here the CDR3 DNA reads TGTGCCAGCAGCTTATTATGGCAGGCGAATCAGCCCCAGCATTTT. V is TRBV7-8 and J is TRBJ1-5; D not resolved. CDR1 SGHVS and CDR2 FQNEAQ come from the germline V gene. The ends were cut back, 2 bases at V and 4 bases at J, with 12 bases in the middle. The CDR3 is 15 residues long.

The rearrangement uses TRBV11-2 and TRBJ1-2; D unclear. The CDR3 is 13 residues long. From germline, CDR1 is SGHAT and CDR2 FQNNGV. Trimming left V 1 base short and J 4 bases short, with 7 bases between. CDR3 residues: CASSLGGFYGYTF. The CDR3 coding sequence is TGTGCCAGCAGCTTAGGCGGCTTCTATGGCTACACCTTC. Combining the CDR3 with reference TRBV11-2 and TRBJ1-2 gives the whole variable domain EAGVAQSPRYKIIEKRQSVAFWCNPISGHATLYWYQQILGQGPKLLIQFQNNGVVDDSQLPKDRFSAERLKGVDSTLKIQPAKLEDSAVYLCASSLGGFYGYTFGSGTRLTVV.

This clone was counted between two and nine times. The chain carries TRBV7-2 and TRBJ2-7, with TRBD2 matching over 8 bases. Trimming at V came to 1 base and at J to 1 base, leaving 3 bases not matched to a gene. This CDR3 region has 15 residues. The germline CDR1 and CDR2 sequences are SGHTA and FQGNSA. The CDR3 sequence is CASSLEVAGSYEQYF. The CDR3 DNA is TGTGCCAGCAGCTTAGAAGTAGCGGGGTCCTACGAGCAGTACTTC. Combining the CDR3 with reference TRBV7-2 and TRBJ2-7 gives the whole variable domain GAGVSQSPSNKVTEKGKDVELRCDPISGHTALYWYRQSLGQGLEFLIYFQGNSAPDKSGLPSDRFSAERTGGSVSTLTIQRTQQEDSAVYLCASSLEVAGSYEQYFGPGTRLTVT.

This clone has more than one count but fewer than ten. The genes are TRBV27 and TRBJ1-3; D perhaps matches TRBD1 (5 bases). From germline, CDR1 is MNHEY and CDR2 SMNVEV (reference sequence). This CDR3 has 15 residues. The V end lost 0 bases, the J end lost 2 bases, and 8 bases lay between the germline ends. The DNA for the CDR3 is TGTGCCAGCAGTTTATCTCGCAGGGCTGGAAACACCATATATTTT. It is translated as CASSLSRRAGNTIYF.

The chain uses TRBV14 and TRBJ1-1, with D possibly matching TRBD1 (5 bases). The CDR3 extends over 17 amino acids. Per germline, CDR1 SGHDN and CDR2 FVKESK. Trimming took off 0 bases at V and 10 bases at J, with 24 bases between the two ends. The CDR3 spells CASSQEALRPGGLGAFF. The CDR3 bases are TGTGCCAGCAGCCAAGAAGCCCTCAGACCGGGGGGTTTAGGAGCTTTCTTT.

The gene calls are TRBV5-1 and TRBJ1-6; 8 bases line up with TRBD1. The CDR3 has 17 amino acids. Per germline, CDR1 SGHRS and CDR2 YFSETQ. Trimming took 6 bases from V and 7 from J; bases not matched to a gene: 15. CDR3 region: CASTVDGQGRPNSPLHF. In DNA form, the CDR3 reads TGCGCCAGCACCGTGGATGGACAGGGTCGACCGAATTCACCCCTCCACTTT.

The chain joins TRBV30 to TRBJ2-7; 8 bases are shared with TRBD1. The junction had 12 bases not matched to a gene; V was cut back by 2 bases and J by 0 bases. CDR3 length: 17 residues. Germline V lookup: CDR1 GTSNPN, CDR2 SVGIG (reference sequence). The CDR3 spells CAWSQTGVALFSYEQYF. The DNA of the CDR3 is TGTGCCTGGAGTCAGACAGGGGTGGCCCTATTCTCCTACGAGCAGTACTTC.

The chain employs TRBV7-2 and TRBJ1-4, with 7 bases aligning to TRBD1. The CDR3 has 16 residues. V lost 4 bases, J lost 4 bases, and 9 bases stayed unmatched. Germline V gene data show CDR1 as SGHTA and CDR2 as FQGNSA. Here the CDR3 DNA reads TGTGCCAGCAGCTCGAGACAGGGCTCTTATAATGAAAAACTGTTTTTT. Protein product: CASSSRQGSYNEKLFF.

V and J are TRBV25-1 and TRBJ2-7; D perhaps matches TRBD1 (7 bases). Trimming removed 3 bases at V and 5 bases at J, with 11 bases between. The germline CDR1 and CDR2 sequences are MGHDK and SYGVNS. CDR3 length: 13 residues. The CDR3 reads CASSESRGDEQYF. In DNA, the CDR3 is TGTGCCAGCAGTGAGTCCAGGGGGGACGAGCAGTACTTC.

The genes are TRBV2 and TRBJ2-5, with TRBD2 identical over 9 bases. The J segment lost 5 bases and the V segment lost 7 bases, leaving 5 bases of the junction unmatched. This CDR3 has 13 residues. The germline V gene encodes CDR1 SNHLY and CDR2 FYNNEI. CDR3 nucleotides: TGTGCCAGCATGCGCGGGGGGGAGGAGACCCAGTACTTC. Encoded protein: CASMRGGEETQYF.

The chain joins TRBV29-1 to TRBJ1-1; TRBD1 aligns across 8 bases. The J segment lost 11 bases and the V segment lost 4 bases, leaving 9 bases of the junction unmatched. There are 12 residues in the CDR3. Germline values: CDR1 SQVTM, CDR2 ANQGSEA. The CDR3 DNA reads as TGCAGCGTTGTGCGGGACAGGAGGAACGCTTTCTTT. It yields the protein CSVVRDRRNAFF. Drawing the rest from reference TRBV29-1 and TRBJ1-1, the complete variable domain is SAVISQKPSRDICQRGTSLTIQCQVDSQVTMMFWYRQQPGQSLTLIATANQGSEATYESGFVIDKFPISRPNLTFSTLTVSNMSPEDSSIYLCSVVRDRRNAFFGQGTRLTVV.